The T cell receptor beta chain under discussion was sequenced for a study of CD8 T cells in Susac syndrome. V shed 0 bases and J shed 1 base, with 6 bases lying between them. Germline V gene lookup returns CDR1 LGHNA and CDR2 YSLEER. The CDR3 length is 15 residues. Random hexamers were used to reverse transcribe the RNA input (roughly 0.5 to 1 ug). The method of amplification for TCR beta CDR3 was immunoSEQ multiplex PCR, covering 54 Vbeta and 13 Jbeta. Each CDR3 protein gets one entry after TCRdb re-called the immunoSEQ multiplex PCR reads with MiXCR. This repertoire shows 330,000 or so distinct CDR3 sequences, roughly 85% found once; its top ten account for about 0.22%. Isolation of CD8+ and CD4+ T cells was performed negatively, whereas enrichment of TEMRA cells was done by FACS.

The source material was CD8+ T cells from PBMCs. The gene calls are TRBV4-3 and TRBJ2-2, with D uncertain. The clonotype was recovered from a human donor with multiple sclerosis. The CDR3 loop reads CASSQDPGNTGELFF. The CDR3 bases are TGCGCCAGCAGCCAAGACCCAGGGAACACCGGGGAGCTGTTTTTT.